Listed below are T cell receptor beta chains from one sample, sequenced in a study of T cells in Graves' hyperthyroidism and ophthalmopathy. TCRdb re-called the multiplex PCR reads with MiXCR, one entry per CDR3 protein. Among about 640,000 distinct CDR3 sequences listed, more than 14% were seen once. Sequencing input: blood. The receptors here all came from a woman aged 45-60 years with Graves' ophthalmopathy. CDR3s include the opening cysteine and the closing phenylalanine or tryptophan. Fields, in order: CDR3 DNA, CDR3 protein, D gene, clone size, J gene, V gene. A D gene is named only where the DNA matches it firmly. Size is omitted from some rows. Given values are once, few, many or a class for expanded clones.

TGTGCCAGCAGCCACACTAGCGGGAGTAGCTATGAGCAGTTCTTC	CASSHTSGSSYEQFF	TRBD2	NA	TRBJ2-1	TRBV3-1
TGTGCCAGCAAGGGCGGGGCCCTTCAGGAGGATGAAGCTTTCTTT	CASKGGALQEDEAFF	NA	NA	TRBJ1-1	TRBV6-2/TRBV6-3
TGTGCCAGCAGCCAAGATTCCGACAGCCGCTATGGCTACACCTTC	CASSQDSDSRYGYTF	NA	few	TRBJ1-2	TRBV4-2
TGTGCCAGCACCACAGGCAGGGGAACGGCTGAGCAGTTCTTC	CASTTGRGTAEQFF	NA	many	TRBJ2-1	TRBV6-2/TRBV6-3
TGCGCCAGCAGCCAATTTAGCGGGAGCTATCAAGAGACCCAGTACTTC	CASSQFSGSYQETQYF	TRBD2	NA	TRBJ2-5	TRBV4-3
TGCGCCAGCAGCCAATTGACAGGCGAAAGCTATGGCTACACCTTC	CASSQLTGESYGYTF	NA	many	TRBJ1-2	TRBV4-3
TGTGCCAGTAGTATTTTGGGTAATGAGCAGTTCTTC	CASSILGNEQFF	NA	few	TRBJ2-1	TRBV19
TGTGCCAGCAGCTTAGGTCGGCGACTAGCGGTGCAATGGCTGTTTTTT	CASSLGRRLAVQWLFF	TRBD2	few	TRBJ2-2	TRBV11-3
TGCAGTGCTAGTGGTGGACACGGGGAAGGGACCCAGTACTTC	CSASGGHGEGTQYF	NA	many	TRBJ2-5	TRBV20-1
TGTGCCTGCGTGACTAGCGGGAACCCAAACATTCAGTACTTC	CACVTSGNPNIQYF	TRBD2	once	TRBJ2-4	TRBV30
TGTGCCAGCAGCTTAGGGTCGGTAGTAGGAGGTTGGAATGAGCAGTTCTTC	CASSLGSVVGGWNEQFF	NA	few	TRBJ2-1	TRBV11-3
TGCAGTGCCATGACAGGGAACGACGAGCAGTACTTC	CSAMTGNDEQYF	TRBD1	many	TRBJ2-7	TRBV20-1
TGTGCCAGCAGTTCCCTGGGCCTCCCCCCCCAGGAGCAGTTCTTC	CASSSLGLPPQEQFF	NA	many	TRBJ2-1	TRBV12-3/TRBV12-4